Listed below are T cell receptor beta chains from one sample, sequenced in a study of T cells in Graves' hyperthyroidism and ophthalmopathy. TCRdb itself ran the multiplex PCR reads through MiXCR, one entry per CDR3 protein. The profile covers a few hundred thousand distinct CDR3 sequences, with roughly 18% appearing a single time and roughly 39% taken by the ten largest. The sample consisted of blood. These receptors were obtained from a man aged 50 to 59 with Graves' ophthalmopathy. The CDR3 runs from the conserved cysteine through the conserved F or W. Each record gives: V gene, J gene, CDR3 length, clone size, D gene, CDR3 DNA, CDR3 protein. A D gene is named only where the DNA matches it firmly. Size tells how often a clone was seen (once, few, many) or the class of an expanded clone, and some rows leave it out.

TRBV27	TRBJ1-5	15	many	-	TGTGCCAGCAGCTCGGGGGGACGGAGCAATCAGCCCCAGCATTTT	CASSSGGRSNQPQHF
TRBV9	TRBJ2-7	16	-	-	TGTGCCAGCAGCAGACTTATAGGCACTGGGGCCTACGAGCAGTACTTC	CASSRLIGTGAYEQYF
TRBV2	TRBJ2-7	15	many	-	TGTGCCAGCAGTGATAGTGGGGGAGCCTCCTACGAGCAGTACTTC	CASSDSGGASYEQYF
TRBV20-1	TRBJ1-6	15	few	TRBD1	TGCAGTGCTAGGTTCGTGACAGGGCCCAATTCACCCCTCCACTTT	CSARFVTGPNSPLHF
TRBV20-1	TRBJ1-1	12	few	-	TGCAGTGCTAGAGAGATGGGCGTTGAAGCTTTCTTT	CSAREMGVEAFF
TRBV11-2	TRBJ2-5	15	once	-	TGTGCCAGCAGCTTAAACGTATCGAGGATGAAGACCCAGTACTTC	CASSLNVSRMKTQYF
TRBV28	TRBJ2-3	13	-	-	TGTGCCAGCAGTTTAGCAGGCAAAGATACGCAGTATTTT	CASSLAGKDTQYF
TRBV19	TRBJ1-5	15	-	-	TGTGCCAGTAGTATTAACAGGGTCAGCAATCAGCCCCAGCATTTT	CASSINRVSNQPQHF
TRBV11-2	TRBJ2-7	16	-	-	TGTGCCAGTAGTATCAGACAGGGGAGGGGACCCTACGAGCAGTACTTC	CASSIRQGRGPYEQYF
TRBV6-1	TRBJ2-7	13	few	-	TGTGCCAGCAGGCGGAGCCTCACCTACGAGCAGTACTTC	CASRRSLTYEQYF
TRBV12-3/TRBV12-4	TRBJ2-3	15	many	-	TGTGCCAGCAGTTTAGGGGGCTGGGGCACAGATACGCAGTATTTT	CASSLGGWGTDTQYF
TRBV6-1	TRBJ1-6	13	many	-	TGTGCCAGCAGTGAAATGGTGAATTCACCCCTCCACTTT	CASSEMVNSPLHF
TRBV28	TRBJ2-4	15	few	-	TGTGCCAGCAGTTTCTCCCAGGGGGCCAAAAACATTCAGTACTTC	CASSFSQGAKNIQYF
TRBV28	TRBJ2-6	12	many	-	TGTGCCAGGGGTTCTGGGGCCAACGTCCTGACTTTC	CARGSGANVLTF
TRBV14	TRBJ2-7	13	many	-	TGTGCCAGCAGCCAAATCAGGGCCTACGAGCAGTACTTC	CASSQIRAYEQYF
TRBV12-3/TRBV12-4	TRBJ2-3	14	few	TRBD1	TGTGCCAGCAGTTGGGACAGGTCTACAGATACGCAGTATTTT	CASSWDRSTDTQYF
TRBV20-1	TRBJ2-7	15	many	TRBD1	TGCAGTGCTAGACCCCAGGGACAGGGCTCTCGCGAGCAGTACTTC	CSARPQGQGSREQYF
TRBV19	TRBJ2-2	16	-	-	TGTGCCAGTAGTACCTCTCGCGGGCGAAACACCGGGGAGCTGTTTTTT	CASSTSRGRNTGELFF
TRBV5-1	TRBJ2-3	15	many	TRBD2	TGCGCCAGCAGCAAGACTAGCGGGAACACAGATACGCAGTATTTT	CASSKTSGNTDTQYF
TRBV29-1	TRBJ2-7	14	many	-	TGCAGCGCTGGGGACACAGGGTTACCCTACGAGCAGTACTTC	CSAGDTGLPYEQYF
TRBV28	TRBJ2-7	12	few	-	TGTGCCAGCAGTTTACTAAGAAACGAGCAGTACTTC	CASSLLRNEQYF
TRBV5-1	TRBJ2-4	17	many	TRBD1	TGCGCCAGCAGCTTGCCTACAGGGGGCGTCGGGAAAAACATTCAGTACTTC	CASSLPTGGVGKNIQYF
TRBV5-1	TRBJ2-3	14	many	TRBD2	TGCGCCAGCAGCCGGGGGGTGTTCCCAGATACGCAGTATTTT	CASSRGVFPDTQYF
TRBV18	TRBJ1-4	15	-	-	TGTGCCAGCTCACCACAGGGATCCAGAGGTGAAAAACTGTTTTTT	CASSPQGSRGEKLFF
TRBV7-8	TRBJ2-2	14	many	-	TGTGCCAGCAGCTTAACGGGAGTTTCCGGGGAGCTGTTTTTT	CASSLTGVSGELFF
TRBV20-1	TRBJ1-5	17	-	TRBD1	TGCAGTGCTAGATCGGGACAGGGGGCGCGTAGCAATCAGCCCCAGCATTTT	CSARSGQGARSNQPQHF
TRBV24-1	TRBJ2-7	12	-	-	TGTGCCACCAGTGGTAACGGGGGTGAGCAGTACTTC	CATSGNGGEQYF
TRBV6-1	TRBJ2-7	14	many	TRBD2	TGTGCCAGCAGGCGACTAGCGGAGCTCTACGAGCAGTACTTC	CASRRLAELYEQYF
TRBV6-2/TRBV6-3	TRBJ2-1	14	-	TRBD1	TGTGCCAGCCCAAACGGACAGGATCTTGGTGAGCAGTTCTTC	CASPNGQDLGEQFF
TRBV28	TRBJ1-1	16	many	-	TGTGCCAGCAGTCTAAATCCTGACAGGACGAACACTGAAGCTTTCTTT	CASSLNPDRTNTEAFF
TRBV7-6	TRBJ1-4	14	many	TRBD1	TGTGCCAGCAGCCCGGGACAGGGTAATGAAAAACTGTTTTTT	CASSPGQGNEKLFF
TRBV6-1	TRBJ2-5	13	-	TRBD2	TGTGCCAGCGGGAGGGCCCGACAAGAGACCCAGTACTTC	CASGRARQETQYF
TRBV6-1	TRBJ1-5	14	many	-	TGTGCCAGCATCCAGGAGTATAGCAATCAGCCCCAGCATTTT	CASIQEYSNQPQHF
TRBV12-3/TRBV12-4	TRBJ2-7	15	-	TRBD1	TGTGCCAGCAGTTTGGGGGACAGGGGGGCAAGCGAGCAGTACTTC	CASSLGDRGASEQYF
TRBV7-6	TRBJ2-3	14	-	-	TGTGCCAGCAGCCCAAGTCACAGCACAGATACGCAGTATTTT	CASSPSHSTDTQYF
TRBV24-1	TRBJ2-3	15	few	-	TGTGCCACCAGTGATCCGGGACCTCGCACAGATACGCAGTATTTT	CATSDPGPRTDTQYF
TRBV19	TRBJ2-3	13	-	-	TGTGCCAGTAGACCCCGGGGCACAGATACGCAGTATTTT	CASRPRGTDTQYF
TRBV5-1	TRBJ2-2	15	-	TRBD1	TGCGCCAGCAGCTTCGGGACAGGGTTTACCGGGGAGCTGTTTTTT	CASSFGTGFTGELFF
TRBV19	TRBJ1-2	16	-	TRBD1	TGTGCCAGTAGTCCACGACAGGGATTGGGCAACTATGGCTACACCTTC	CASSPRQGLGNYGYTF
TRBV28	TRBJ1-2	13	-	-	TGTGCCAGCAGTTTAACGAGGAGTCATGGCTACACCTTC	CASSLTRSHGYTF
TRBV18	TRBJ2-5	13	many	-	TGTGCCAGCTCACCAATGTACCAAGAGACCCAGTACTTC	CASSPMYQETQYF
TRBV2	TRBJ2-1	17	-	TRBD1	TGTGCCAGCAGTGAAGCATACGGGACAGGTATTTACAATGAGCAGTTCTTC	CASSEAYGTGIYNEQFF
TRBV3-1	TRBJ2-1	11	few	-	TGTGCCAGCAGCCGGGGGAGTGAGCAGTTCTTC	CASSRGSEQFF
TRBV11-2	TRBJ2-7	16	many	TRBD2	TGTGCCAGCAGCTTAGGGCCGGCGGCGCGGGGGTACGAGCAGTACTTC	CASSLGPAARGYEQYF